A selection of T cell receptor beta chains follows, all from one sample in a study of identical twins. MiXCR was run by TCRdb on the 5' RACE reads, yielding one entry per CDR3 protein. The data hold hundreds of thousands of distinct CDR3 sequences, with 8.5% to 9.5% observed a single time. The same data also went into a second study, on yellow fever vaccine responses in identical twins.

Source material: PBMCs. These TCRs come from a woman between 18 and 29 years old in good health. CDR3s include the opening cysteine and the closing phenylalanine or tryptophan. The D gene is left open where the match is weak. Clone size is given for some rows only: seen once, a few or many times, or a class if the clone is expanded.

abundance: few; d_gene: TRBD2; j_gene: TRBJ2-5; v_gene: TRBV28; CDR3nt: TGTGCCAGCAGTTTCGGACTAGCGACGTACCAAGAGACCCAGTACTTC; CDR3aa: CASSFGLATYQETQYF
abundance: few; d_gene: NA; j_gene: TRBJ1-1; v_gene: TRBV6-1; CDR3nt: TGTGCCAGCAGAAAGATCCCACTGAACACTGAAGCTTTCTTT; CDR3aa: CASRKIPLNTEAFF
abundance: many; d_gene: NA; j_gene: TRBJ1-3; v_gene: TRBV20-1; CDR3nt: TGCAGTGCTAGTTTTTTAACTGGAAACACCATATATTTT; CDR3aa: CSASFLTGNTIYF
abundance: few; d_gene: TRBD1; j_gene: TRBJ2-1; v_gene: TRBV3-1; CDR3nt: TGTGCCAGCAGACATGGGGGACAGGGGGCCCATGAGCAGTTCTTC; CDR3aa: CASRHGGQGAHEQFF
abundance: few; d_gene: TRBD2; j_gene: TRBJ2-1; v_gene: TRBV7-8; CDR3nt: TGTGCCAGCAGCCGTCTCACGGGGACTAGCCGTTACAATGAGCAGTTCTTC; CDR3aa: CASSRLTGTSRYNEQFF
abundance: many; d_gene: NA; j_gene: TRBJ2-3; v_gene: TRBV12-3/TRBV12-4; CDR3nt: TGTGCCAGCAGTTTAACTGACGAGCGGCGCACAGATACGCAGTATTTT; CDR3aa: CASSLTDERRTDTQYF
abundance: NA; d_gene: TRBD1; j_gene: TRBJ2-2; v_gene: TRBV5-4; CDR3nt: TGTGCCAGCAGCGCAGGGGGTCCTGCGAACACCGAGGAGCTGTTTTTT; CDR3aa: CASSAGGPANTEELFF
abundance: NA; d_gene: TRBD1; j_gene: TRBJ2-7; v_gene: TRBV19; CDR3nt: TGTGCCAGTAGTAAGGGACAGGGGACCGACGAGCAGTACTTC; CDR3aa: CASSKGQGTDEQYF
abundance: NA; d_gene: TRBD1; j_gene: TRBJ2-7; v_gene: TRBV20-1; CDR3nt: TGCAGTGCTAGGGGAACAGGGGACTCCTACGAGCAGTACTTC; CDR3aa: CSARGTGDSYEQYF
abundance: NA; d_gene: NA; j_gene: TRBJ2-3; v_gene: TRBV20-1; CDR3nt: TGCAGTGCTAGGGACTACCGTCACGTGGCGGATACGCAGTATTTT; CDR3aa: CSARDYRHVADTQYF
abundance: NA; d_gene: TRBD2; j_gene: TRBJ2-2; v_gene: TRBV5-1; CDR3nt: TGCGCCAGCAGCTTCGCACTAGCGGCCGACACCGGGGAGCTGTTTTTT; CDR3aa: CASSFALAADTGELFF
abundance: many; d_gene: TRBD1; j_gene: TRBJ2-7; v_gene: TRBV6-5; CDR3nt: TGTGCCAGCAGTTACGGGACAGGCGTCTACGAGCAGTACTTC; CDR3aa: CASSYGTGVYEQYF
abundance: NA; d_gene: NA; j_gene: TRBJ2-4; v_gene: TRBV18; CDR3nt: TGTGCCAGCTCTTCGGACTCGGAAAACATTCAGTACTTC; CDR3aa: CASSSDSENIQYF
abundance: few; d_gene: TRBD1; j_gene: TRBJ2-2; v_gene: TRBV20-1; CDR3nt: TGCAGTGCTAGAGAATGGAGGACAGGGGACACCGGGGAGCTGTTTTTT; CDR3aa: CSAREWRTGDTGELFF
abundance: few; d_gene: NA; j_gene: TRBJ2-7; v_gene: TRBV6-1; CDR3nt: TGTGCCAGCAGTGAATATGGGGGGGCGCCGGATTACGAGCAGTACTTC; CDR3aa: CASSEYGGAPDYEQYF
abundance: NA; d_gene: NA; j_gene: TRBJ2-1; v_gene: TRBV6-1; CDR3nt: TGTGCCGTATGTCCGGGGACGGCGAATGAGCAGTTCTTC; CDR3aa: CAVCPGTANEQFF
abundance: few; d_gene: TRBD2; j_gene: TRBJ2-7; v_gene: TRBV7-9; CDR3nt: TGTGCCAGCAGCCCGGGGGGGGGATCACACCTATCCGAGCAGTACTTC; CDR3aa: CASSPGGGSHLSEQYF